The 22 T cell receptor beta chains in this list originate from one sample, sequenced in a study of cytomegalovirus exposure and HLA in healthy donors (dated by TCRdb to about 2017). The library was made by the immunoSEQ multiplex PCR assay. For the multiplex PCR, a mixture combining 60 forward primers for TCR Vbeta segments and 13 reverse primers for TCR Jbeta segments was used. TCRdb obtained this table from immuneACCESS and retained in-frame rearrangements with V and J assigned. These tables miss some clones; where compared with another copy, unresolved V genes account for less than half of the shortfall, and the remainder is unexplained. The sample has approximately 190,000 clones on record, about 85% of them singletons. About 1.1% of the sample is in the top ten clones. Material for sequencing was PBMCs. These receptor sequences come from a boy younger than 10 in good health and CMV-seronegative.

This chain uses TRBV10-3 with TRBJ2-1; 8 bases match TRBD2. The germline CDR1 and CDR2 sequences are ENHRY and SYGVKD. The CDR3 consists of 15 residues. J was trimmed by 6 bases and V by 3 bases; bases with no gene match: 7. CDR3 in DNA: TGTGCCATCAGTGAAATAGCGGGAAGTGCCAATGAGCAGTTCTTC. This codes for CAISEIAGSANEQFF.

The V and J genes are TRBV28 and TRBJ1-3, with D possibly matching TRBD1 (5 bases). With 0 bases removed from V and 3 bases from J, the gap between germline ends came to 15 bases. Per the germline V gene, CDR1 is MDHEN and CDR2 is SYDVKM. The CDR3 covers 17 residues. For the CDR3, the DNA is TGTGCCAGCAGTTTATGGTCGGCCAGGGCGTATGGAAACACCATATATTTT. Protein sequence: CASSLWSARAYGNTIYF.

The rearrangement joins TRBV7-9 to TRBJ2-5; 8 positions agree with TRBD2. This CDR3 has 16 amino acids. J gave up 0 bases and V 5 bases, and 8 bases lay outside the gene matches. Per germline, CDR1 SEHNR and CDR2 FQNEAQ (reference sequence). The CDR3 region is CASSLRAGVHQETQYF. CDR3 nucleotides: TGTGCCAGCAGCCTAAGAGCGGGGGTACACCAAGAGACCCAGTACTTC. Supplemented by reference TRBV7-9 and TRBJ2-5, the full variable domain reads DTGVSQNPRHKITKRGQNVTFRCDPISEHNRLYWYRQTLGQGPEFLTYFQNEAQLEKSRLLSDRFSAERPKGSFSTLEIQRTEQGDSAMYLCASSLRAGVHQETQYFGPGTRLLVL.

This clone was seen once. The chain recombines TRBV6-1 with TRBJ1-5; D is unresolved. The CDR3 covers 14 residues. V lost 9 bases and J 3 bases, leaving 15 bases between the germline ends. Germline CDR1 and CDR2: MNHNS and SASEGT. The CDR3 DNA reads as TGTGCCAGTTACGGCCAGACATTCAATCAGCCCCAGCATTTT. Translation: CASYGQTFNQPQHF.

J is TRBJ2-3 and V is TRBV19; 9 bases are shared with TRBD2. The germline V gene encodes CDR1 LNHDA and CDR2 SQIVND (reference sequence). The junction had 5 bases not matched to a gene; V was cut back by 4 bases and J by 0 bases. This CDR3 has 16 amino acids. CDR3 nucleotides: TGTGCCAGTAGTAACCTAGCGGGAACGAGCACAGATACGCAGTATTTT. This encodes CASSNLAGTSTDTQYF.

V and J are TRBV27 and TRBJ1-2, with 7 nucleotides matching TRBD1. Losses at the gene ends were 1 base for V and 0 bases for J; bases not matched to a gene: 5. This CDR3 contains 16 residues. Germline CDR1 and CDR2: MNHEY and SMNVEV (reference sequence). In DNA, the CDR3 is TGTGCCAGCAGTTTATGGGCCGGGACAGCTAACTATGGCTACACCTTC. It codes for CASSLWAGTANYGYTF.

A remark on this clone: Other DNA sequences in this specimen translate into the identical CDR3. V gene TRBV6-5 combines with J gene TRBJ1-1; no clear D gene. The V end was cut by 0 bases, the J end by 2 bases, with 7 bases between. The CDR3 extends over 14 amino acids. CDR1 and CDR2 from the germline V gene are MNHEY and SVGAGI. In DNA, the CDR3 is TGTGCCAGCAGTTACTCCCAGGTTAACACTGAAGCTTTCTTT. This gives the protein CASSYSQVNTEAFF.

V usage is TRBV10-3 and J usage is TRBJ1-1, with 7 nucleotides matching TRBD1. CDR1 is ENHRY, CDR2 SYGVKD, per germline. The CDR3 totals 14 residues. Trimming took 3 bases from V and 1 from J; bases not matched to a gene: 2. The CDR3, as DNA: TGTGCCATCAGTGATGGGACAGAGAACACTGAAGCTTTCTTT. Translated: CAISDGTENTEAFF.

V gene TRBV4-1 combines with J gene TRBJ1-2; tentatively, D is TRBD1 (5 bases). The CDR3 contains 15 residues. CDR1 MGHRA and CDR2 YSYEKL come from the germline V gene. V lost 4 bases, J lost 6 bases, and 18 bases lay in between. CDR3 sequence: CASSLQWGGGDGYTF. CDR3 nucleotide sequence: TGCGCCAGCAGCCTCCAATGGGGGGGAGGGGATGGCTACACCTTC.

The rearrangement links TRBV6-5 to TRBJ1-1; 7 bases are shared with TRBD1. The V segment lost 8 bases and the J segment 4 bases; nucleotides outside the gene matches: 10. CDR1 is MNHEY and CDR2 is SVGAGI in the germline V gene. This CDR3 spans 14 amino acids. CDR3 loop: CASRRQGGRTEAFF. CDR3 nucleotide sequence: TGTGCCAGCCGCCGACAGGGCGGACGCACTGAAGCTTTCTTT.

V gene TRBV9 combines with J gene TRBJ2-2; D might be TRBD2 (6 bases). V was trimmed by 0 bases and J by 6 bases, leaving 9 bases between them. CDR3 length equals 14 residues. The germline gives CDR1 SGDLS, CDR2 YYNGEE. The CDR3 region has the DNA TGTGCCAGCAGCGTAGCATCGGGGGCCGGGGAGCTGTTTTTT. Translating gives CASSVASGAGELFF.

The rearrangement joins TRBV7-2 to TRBJ2-2; no clear D gene. Trimming stripped 3 bases from V and 0 bases from J, with 14 bases between. The CDR3 loop spans 17 amino acids. Germline CDR1 reads SGHTA; CDR2 reads FQGNSA. CDR3 loop: CASSFPGGSANTGELFF. The CDR3 region has the DNA TGTGCCAGCAGCTTTCCCGGCGGCAGCGCGAACACCGGGGAGCTGTTTTTT.

The V gene is TRBV5-6, the J gene TRBJ2-5, with 7 bases lining up with TRBD1. The CDR3 is 16 residues long. Germline values: CDR1 SGHDT, CDR2 YYEEEE. J was trimmed by 5 bases and V by 4 bases; bases with no gene match: 14. The CDR3 DNA reads TGTGCCAGCAGCACGGCCGGGACAGCCTTTGACGAGACCCAGTACTTC. Its protein product is CASSTAGTAFDETQYF. The full variable domain, with the rest looked up from reference TRBV5-6 and TRBJ2-5, is DAGVTQSPTHLIKTRGQQVTLRCSPKSGHDTVSWYQQALGQGPQFIFQYYEEEERQRGNFPDRFSGHQFPNYSSELNVNALLLGDSALYLCASSTAGTAFDETQYFGPGTRLLVL.

The V and J genes are TRBV5-4 and TRBJ2-3; TRBD1 matches 8 bases. CDR3 length: 15 amino acids. J gave up 2 bases and V 0 bases, and 2 bases lay outside the gene matches. CDR1 is SGHNT, CDR2 YYREEE, per germline (reference sequence). DNA of the CDR3: TGTGCCAGCAGCTTGGGGACAGGGACCACAGATACGCAGTATTTT. Translated, it gives CASSLGTGTTDTQYF. Using reference TRBV5-4 and TRBJ2-3 for the parts outside the CDR3, the full variable domain is ETGVTQSPTHLIKTRGQQVTLRCSSQSGHNTVSWYQQALGQGPQFIFQYYREEENGRGNFPPRFSGLQFPNYSSELNVNALELDDSALYLCASSLGTGTTDTQYFGPGTRLTVL.

This chain links TRBV25-1 with TRBJ2-1; D gene ambiguous. From germline, CDR1 is MGHDK and CDR2 SYGVNS. The CDR3 consists of 10 residues. The germline V and J ends were trimmed by 5 bases and 7 bases, with 3 bases remaining between them. The DNA of the CDR3 is TGTGCCAGCAGTACTAATGAGCAGTTCTTC. The encoded protein is CASSTNEQFF.

This clone was found a few times. The V and J genes are TRBV18 and TRBJ1-1; D possibly corresponds to TRBD1 (5 bases). The length of the CDR3 is 14 residues. The V end was cut by 3 bases, the J end by 3 bases, with 11 bases between. Germline V lookup: CDR1 KGHSH, CDR2 LQKENI. This CDR3 reads CASSPRRGDTEAFF. The CDR3, as DNA: TGTGCCAGCTCACCGCGGAGGGGCGACACTGAAGCTTTCTTT.

The chain combines TRBV14 with TRBJ1-2; weak D call: TRBD1 (5 bases). The CDR3 runs to 15 residues. The V end was cut by 1 base, the J end by 4 bases, with 13 bases between. Germline loops: CDR1 SGHDN, CDR2 FVKESK. DNA for the CDR3: TGTGCCAGCAGCCAAGTGATGGGGGGGAGCTATGGCTACACCTTC. Its protein is CASSQVMGGSYGYTF.

J is TRBJ1-6 and V is TRBV11-2; 8 bases are shared with TRBD1. V was pared by 7 bases and J by 9 bases, with 11 bases of the junction left unmatched. Germline CDR1 is SGHAT and CDR2 is FQNNGV. The CDR3 spans 15 residues. CDR3 sequence: CASTLRQGRSSPLHF. As DNA, the CDR3 is TGTGCCAGCACCCTAAGACAGGGGAGGAGTTCACCCCTCCACTTT.

V usage is TRBV27 and J usage is TRBJ2-7; 7 bases are shared with TRBD2. Trimming cost V 5 bases and J 2 bases; bases outside gene matches: 9. Germline V gene data show CDR1 as MNHEY and CDR2 as SMNVEV (reference sequence). This CDR3 spans 15 amino acids. CDR3 sequence (DNA): TGTGCCAGCAGTCTGGGGAGCGGGGCCCCCTACGAGCAGTACTTC. Protein product: CASSLGSGAPYEQYF.

The chain is built from TRBV2 and TRBJ2-5, with 7 bases lining up with TRBD2. Germline V lookup: CDR1 SNHLY, CDR2 FYNNEI. This CDR3 has 14 amino acids. The trim removed 6 bases at V and 5 bases at J, leaving 9 bases unmatched. The CDR3, as DNA: TGTGCCAGCAGGGTTGACAGCGGGACTGAGACCCAGTACTTC. Translated: CASRVDSGTETQYF.

CDR3 sequence reads: CASSFDRGRDLTGELFF. The CDR3 DNA reads as TGCGCCAGCAGCTTTGACAGGGGGCGAGACCTGACCGGGGAGCTGTTTTTT. The V call is TRBV5-1, the J call TRBJ2-2, with 10 bases matching TRBD1. Germline lookup yields CDR1 SGHRS and CDR2 YFSETQ. The trim removed 2 bases at V and 5 bases at J, leaving 9 bases unmatched. This CDR3 is built from 17 residues. The full variable domain, in which reference TRBV5-1 and TRBJ2-2 provide the parts outside the CDR3, is KAGVTQTPRYLIKTRGQQVTLSCSPISGHRSVSWYQQTPGQGLQFLFEYFSETQRNKGNFPGRFSGRQFSNSRSEMNVSTLELGDSALYLCASSFDRGRDLTGELFFGEGSRLTVL.

Note on this clone: At one of its ends the junction is not consistent with the germline gene, which may arise from a read error. CDR3 amino acids: CASSLEGGETQYF. CDR3 nucleotide sequence: TGTGCCAGTAGTCTAGAGGGAGGGGAGACCCAGTACTTC. This chain uses TRBV19 with TRBJ2-5; TRBD2 matches 7 bases. This CDR3 comprises 13 residues. The germline V gene has CDR1 LNHDA and CDR2 SQIVND (reference sequence). The full variable domain, rest sourced from reference TRBV19 and TRBJ2-5, is DGGITQSPKYLFRKEGQNVTLSCEQNLNHDAMYWYRQDPGQGLRLIYYSQIVNDFQKGDIAEGYSVSREKKESFPLTVTSAQKNPTAFYLCASSLEGGETQYFGPGTRLLVL.